This T cell receptor (beta chain) was retrieved from a study of T cells after yellow fever vaccination. V was shortened by 6 bases and J by 8 bases, with 13 bases between the two germline ends. CDR1 is SQVTM and CDR2 is ANQGSEA in the germline V gene. The CDR3 has 11 amino acids. UMIs and a universal primer site were added when TCR cDNA was made by 5'RACE template switching. TCRdb re-called the 5' RACE reads through MiXCR, storing one row per CDR3 protein. The table records about 130,000 distinct CDR3 sequences, roughly 9% of them present only once. The sample holds a few counts of this clonotype. This TCR was recovered from a man aged 18 to 30 who received the YFV17D yellow fever vaccine. The material was CD8+ T cells sorted from PBMCs, obtained on the day of the yellow fever booster vaccination. The chain uses TRBV29-1 and TRBJ1-1; D perhaps matches TRBD1 (6 bases). CDR3 sequence: CSVVQGGEAFF. The CDR3 bases are TGCAGCGTCGTACAGGGCGGAGAAGCTTTCTTT.